The entry that follows covers one T cell receptor (beta chain) sequence. Its cognate antigen is unknown. Trimming pared 0 bases from V and 4 bases from J, leaving 10 bases between. This CDR3 region has 14 residues. CDR1 SGHDT and CDR2 YYEEEE come from the germline V gene. Single cDNA molecules in the library carried unique molecular identifiers attached during preparation. As processed by the authors: Counting gave a median of 95,638 TCRs per sample, with values ranging from about 23,224 to 700,000. MiXCR, run by TCRdb on the RACE reads, gives a single entry per CDR3 protein. These V and J calls rely on TCRdb rather than the paper's analysis. The sample lists 35,000 to 50,000 distinct CDR3 sequences, 9.5% to 10% occurring once. This sample is part of a study of human T cells and chemical hapten exposure. Study-level findings and limits: No change in TCRs above 1 in 1000 frequency was produced by DPC sensitization. PT1 expanded TCR numbers rose with patch test score.

Sample time point: patch test 2, 6 weeks after DPC sensitization. The treatment was: therapeutic diphenylcyclopropenone sensitization with weekly scalp DPC. Total RNA was isolated from unfractionated whole blood. The clonotype was recovered from a young woman with alopecia areata. Some clones in this sample may be carry-over from other donors' samples. The sequencing used whole blood, collected in connection with sensitization to the hapten diphenylcyclopropenone (DPC). The V call is TRBV5-6, the J call TRBJ2-5; tentatively, D is TRBD1 (5 bases). The CDR3 DNA sequence: TGTGCCAGCAGCTTGGCCCCCCAGGGAGAGACCCAGTACTTC. Translated, it gives CASSLAPQGETQYF. Full variable domain (missing parts from reference TRBV5-6 and TRBJ2-5): DAGVTQSPTHLIKTRGQQVTLRCSPKSGHDTVSWYQQALGQGPQFIFQYYEEEERQRGNFPDRFSGHQFPNYSSELNVNALLLGDSALYLCASSLAPQGETQYFGPGTRLLVL.